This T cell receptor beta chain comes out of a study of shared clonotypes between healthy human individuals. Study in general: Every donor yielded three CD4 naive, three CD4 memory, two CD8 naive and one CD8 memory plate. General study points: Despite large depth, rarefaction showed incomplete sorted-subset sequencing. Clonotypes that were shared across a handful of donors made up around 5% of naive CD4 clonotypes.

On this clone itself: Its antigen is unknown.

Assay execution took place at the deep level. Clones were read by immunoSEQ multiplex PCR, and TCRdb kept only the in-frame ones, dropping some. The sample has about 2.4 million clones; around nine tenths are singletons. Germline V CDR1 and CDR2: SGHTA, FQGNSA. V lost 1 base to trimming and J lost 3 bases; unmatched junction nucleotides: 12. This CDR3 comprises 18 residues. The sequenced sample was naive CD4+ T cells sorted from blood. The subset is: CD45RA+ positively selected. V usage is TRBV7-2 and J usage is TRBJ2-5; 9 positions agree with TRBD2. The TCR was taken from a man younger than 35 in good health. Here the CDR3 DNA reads TGTGCCAGCAGCTTAGTATGGCTTGAGTTAGCGGGAGAAGAGACCCAGTACTTC. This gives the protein CASSLVWLELAGEETQYF.